These 5 T cell receptor beta chains were sequenced from one sample in a study of blood T cell repertoires in COVID-19. Clones were sequenced by immunoSEQ multiplex PCR, and TCRdb holds only the in-frame ones, with some missing. The data contain more than 150,000 clones, roughly 84% of them singletons. What was sequenced was peripheral blood. The receptors here all came from a woman older than 75 with acute or convalescent COVID-19.

V gene TRBV5-1 combines with J gene TRBJ1-1; 8 bases are shared with TRBD1. The CDR3 contains 16 residues. J lost 1 base, V lost 0 bases, and 5 bases had no gene match. CDR1 and CDR2 (germline): SGHRS, YFSETQ. As DNA, the CDR3 is TGCGCCAGCAGCTTGGCTCAGGGGGCGCGGAACACTGAAGCTTTCTTT. Its protein product is CASSLAQGARNTEAFF.

The chain recombines TRBV12-3 or TRBV12-4 with TRBJ1-5, with TRBD1 matching 7 bases. V shed 4 bases and J 6 bases; nucleotides not matched to a gene: 3. The CDR3 length is 13 residues. CDR3 nucleotides: TGTGCCAGCAGTTGGAGGACAGGTCAGCCCCAGCATTTT. This gives the protein CASSWRTGQPQHF.

The chain links TRBV2 to TRBJ2-2; 10 nucleotides agree with TRBD1. V dropped 9 bases and J dropped 5; count of bases not matched to a gene: 6. The CDR3 sequence is 14 residues long. CDR1 and CDR2 (germline): SNHLY, FYNNEI. The CDR3 here is CASRQGAYTGELFF. In nucleotides, the CDR3 is TGTGCCAGTCGACAGGGGGCTTATACCGGGGAGCTGTTTTTT.

The chain joins TRBV5-6 to TRBJ2-3; D perhaps matches TRBD1 (6 bases). The germline V gene encodes CDR1 SGHDT and CDR2 YYEEEE. With 3 bases removed from V and 2 bases from J, the gap between germline ends came to 19 bases. The CDR3 length is 17 residues. This chain's CDR3 is CASSSTVRGGSTDTQYF. CDR3 in DNA: TGTGCCAGCAGCTCCACTGTTCGTGGGGGCTCCACAGATACGCAGTATTTT.

A few counts support this clone. CDR3 DNA: TGTGCCAGCAGCTTGGACAGGGCAGGCGGCTACACCTTC. This gives the protein CASSLDRAGGYTF. V gene TRBV5-4 combines with J gene TRBJ1-2; TRBD1 is a possible D gene (6 bases). The CDR3 runs to 13 residues. Trimming removed 0 bases from V and 8 bases from J, with 11 bases in between. The germline CDR1 and CDR2 sequences are SGHNT and YYREEE (reference sequence).